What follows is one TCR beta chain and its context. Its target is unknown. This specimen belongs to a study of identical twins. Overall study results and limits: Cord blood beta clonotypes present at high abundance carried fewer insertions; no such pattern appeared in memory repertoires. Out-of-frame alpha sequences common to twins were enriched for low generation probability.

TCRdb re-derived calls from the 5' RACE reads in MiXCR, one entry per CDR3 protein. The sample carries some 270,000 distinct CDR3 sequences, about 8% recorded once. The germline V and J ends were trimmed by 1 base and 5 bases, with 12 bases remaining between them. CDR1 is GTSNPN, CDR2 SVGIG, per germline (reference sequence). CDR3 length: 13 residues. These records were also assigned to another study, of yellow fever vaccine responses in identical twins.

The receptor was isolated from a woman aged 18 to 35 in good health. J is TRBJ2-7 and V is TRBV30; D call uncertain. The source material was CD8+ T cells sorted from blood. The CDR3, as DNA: TGTGCCTGGAGTGACTACGGACGAGACGAGCAGTACTTC. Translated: CAWSDYGRDEQYF.